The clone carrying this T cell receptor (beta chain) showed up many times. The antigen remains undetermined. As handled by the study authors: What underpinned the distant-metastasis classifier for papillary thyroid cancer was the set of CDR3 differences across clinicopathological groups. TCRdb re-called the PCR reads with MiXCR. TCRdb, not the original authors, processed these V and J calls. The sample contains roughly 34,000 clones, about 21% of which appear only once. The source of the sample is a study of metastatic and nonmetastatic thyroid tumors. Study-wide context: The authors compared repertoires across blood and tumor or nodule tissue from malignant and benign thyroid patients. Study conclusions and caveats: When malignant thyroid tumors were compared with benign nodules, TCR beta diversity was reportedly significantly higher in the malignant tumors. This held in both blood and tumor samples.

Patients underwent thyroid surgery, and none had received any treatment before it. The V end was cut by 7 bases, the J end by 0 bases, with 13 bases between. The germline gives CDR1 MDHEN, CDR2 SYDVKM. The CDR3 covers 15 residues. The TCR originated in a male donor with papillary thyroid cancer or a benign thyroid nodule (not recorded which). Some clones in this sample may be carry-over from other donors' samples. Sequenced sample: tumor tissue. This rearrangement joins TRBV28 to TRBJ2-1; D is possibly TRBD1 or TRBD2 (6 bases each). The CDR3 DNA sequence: TGTGCCAGCAAGTTAGGGGGGAGCTCCTACAATGAGCAGTTCTTC. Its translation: CASKLGGSSYNEQFF.